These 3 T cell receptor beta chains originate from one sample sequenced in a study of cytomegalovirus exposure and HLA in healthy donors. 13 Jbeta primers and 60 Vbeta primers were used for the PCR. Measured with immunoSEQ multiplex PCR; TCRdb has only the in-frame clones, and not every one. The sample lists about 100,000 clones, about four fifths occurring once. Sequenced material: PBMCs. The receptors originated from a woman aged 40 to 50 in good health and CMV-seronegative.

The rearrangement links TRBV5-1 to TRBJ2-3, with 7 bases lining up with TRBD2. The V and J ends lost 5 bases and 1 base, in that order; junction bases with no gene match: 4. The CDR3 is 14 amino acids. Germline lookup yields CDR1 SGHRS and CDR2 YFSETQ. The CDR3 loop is CASRVTSGTDTQYF. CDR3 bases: TGCGCCAGCAGGGTTACTAGCGGCACAGATACGCAGTATTTT. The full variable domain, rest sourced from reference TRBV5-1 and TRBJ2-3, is KAGVTQTPRYLIKTRGQQVTLSCSPISGHRSVSWYQQTPGQGLQFLFEYFSETQRNKGNFPGRFSGRQFSNSRSEMNVSTLELGDSALYLCASRVTSGTDTQYFGPGTRLTVL.

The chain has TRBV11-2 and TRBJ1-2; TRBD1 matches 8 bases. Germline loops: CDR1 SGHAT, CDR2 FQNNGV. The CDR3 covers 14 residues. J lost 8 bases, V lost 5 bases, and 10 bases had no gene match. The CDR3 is CASSIRTGIGGYTF. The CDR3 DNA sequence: TGTGCCAGCAGCATCCGGACAGGGATAGGGGGCTACACCTTC.

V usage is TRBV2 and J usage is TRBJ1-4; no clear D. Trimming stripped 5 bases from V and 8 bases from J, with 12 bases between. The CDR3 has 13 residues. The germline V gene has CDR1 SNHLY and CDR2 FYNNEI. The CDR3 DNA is TGTGCCAGCAGTCGTAGTCTTGAAGAAAAACTGTTTTTT. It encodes CASSRSLEEKLFF.